These T cell receptor beta chains were read from a single sample in a study of CD8+ T cells in alopecia areata. Sequenced by immunoSEQ multiplex PCR; TCRdb stores in-frame clones only, minus some. The sample consists of 150,000 or so clones, 80% to 90% of them appearing once. The specimen comprised CD8+ T cells sorted from blood, sampled at week 0. All receptors come from a human donor with alopecia areata. Both conserved end residues are part of each CDR3. The D gene is left open where the match is weak. Some rows mark clone size as missing; the rest say once, few, many or name a class of expanded clone.

D gene	V gene	J gene	CDR3 length	clone size	CDR3 DNA	CDR3 protein
NA	TRBV6-6	TRBJ2-5	14	NA	TGTGCCAGCAGTTACCTGGTGGGGCGCGAGACCCAGTACTTC	CASSYLVGRETQYF
TRBD1	TRBV2	TRBJ2-7	12	NA	TGTGCCAGCAGGGGACAGGTCCCAGAGCAGTACTTC	CASRGQVPEQYF
NA	TRBV30	TRBJ2-1	13	NA	TGTGCCTGGAGTGTTTCGAACTACAATGAGCAGTTCTTC	CAWSVSNYNEQFF
NA	TRBV19	TRBJ1-5	15	NA	TGTGCCAGTAGTATAGACGGATATAGCAATCAGCCCCAGCATTTT	CASSIDGYSNQPQHF
NA	TRBV30	TRBJ1-5	14	once	TGTGCCTGGAGTAACGGGATGGGCAATCAGCCCCAGCATTTT	CAWSNGMGNQPQHF
NA	TRBV4-1	TRBJ2-3	15	NA	TGCGCCAGCAGCCAACCATCCCTTAACCTAGATACGCAGTATTTT	CASSQPSLNLDTQYF
TRBD1	TRBV29-1	TRBJ2-7	14	NA	TGCAGCGTCGGAGGACAGGGGGCTTCCTACGAGCAGTACTTC	CSVGGQGASYEQYF
NA	TRBV13	TRBJ2-1	12	NA	TGTGCCAGCAGCCCGGGCGGTGCTGAGCAGTTCTTC	CASSPGGAEQFF
NA	TRBV7-2	TRBJ2-7	14	few	TGTGCCAGCAGCTTTTTAGGGATTGCCTACGAGCAGTACTTC	CASSFLGIAYEQYF
NA	TRBV7-9	TRBJ2-1	11	NA	TGTGCCAGCAGCTTGATTGGTGAGCAGTTCTTC	CASSLIGEQFF
NA	TRBV11-1	TRBJ2-2	15	NA	TGTGCCAGCAGCGACCGGGAAACGAACACCGGGGAGCTGTTTTTT	CASSDRETNTGELFF
NA	TRBV12-5	TRBJ1-3	18	NA	TGTGCTATTGATCTCGGGAATAGGAAGGTTGGACCTGGAAACACCATATATTTT	CAIDLGNRKVGPGNTIYF
TRBD1	TRBV5-6	TRBJ2-1	17	NA	TGTGCCAGCAGCTTGGGACAGGGCTCATTGCCCAACAATGAGCAGTTCTTC	CASSLGQGSLPNNEQFF
TRBD2	TRBV12-5	TRBJ2-5	15	NA	TGTGCTAGTGGCCCAGCGGGAGTAGGTCAAGAGACCCAGTACTTC	CASGPAGVGQETQYF
NA	TRBV30	TRBJ1-2	12	NA	TGTGCCTGGAGTGAGGTGAACTATGGCTACACCTTC	CAWSEVNYGYTF
TRBD1	TRBV6-1	TRBJ2-1	15	NA	TGTGCCAGCAGTGAGGAGGACAGGACTGGTAATGAGCAGTTCTTC	CASSEEDRTGNEQFF
TRBD1	TRBV4-1	TRBJ2-6	18	NA	TGCGCCAGCAGCCATTTTGCGACAGGGAGATCTGGGGCCAACGTCCTGACTTTC	CASSHFATGRSGANVLTF
NA	TRBV29-1	TRBJ2-2	14	NA	TGCAGCGTTTTCGGGGGCCAAGGGACCGGGGAGCTGTTTTTT	CSVFGGQGTGELFF
NA	TRBV9	TRBJ2-2	13	NA	TGTGCCAGCGGGGGGACCTACACCGGGGAGCTGTTTTTT	CASGGTYTGELFF
NA	TRBV5-1	TRBJ2-7	15	few	TGCGCCAGCAGCGGAGAGGTAGCGGCCTCCTACGAGCAGTACTTC	CASSGEVAASYEQYF
NA	TRBV4-1	TRBJ2-1	15	NA	TGCGCCAGCAGCCACGAAAGGGACTCCCGAAATGAGCAGTTCTTC	CASSHERDSRNEQFF
NA	TRBV9	TRBJ2-3	11	NA	TGTGCCAGCAGCGCCACAGATACGCAGTATTTT	CASSATDTQYF
NA	TRBV7-9	TRBJ1-1	13	NA	TGTGCCAGCAGCTTACATGAGGAGACCGAAGCTTTCTTT	CASSLHEETEAFF
TRBD2	TRBV5-4	TRBJ2-7	14	NA	TGTGCCAGCAGCCCACTAGCGGGAGGCCCCGAGCAGTACTTC	CASSPLAGGPEQYF
TRBD2	TRBV9	TRBJ2-3	15	NA	TGTGCCAGCAGCCTCCGGAGCGGGAGGGCAGATACGCAGTATTTT	CASSLRSGRADTQYF
TRBD2	TRBV5-1	TRBJ2-7	14	NA	TGCGCCAGCAGCTCTACTAGCGAAGCCTACGAGCAGTACTTC	CASSSTSEAYEQYF
TRBD1	TRBV29-1	TRBJ2-7	12	few	TGCAGCGTTGGACAGGGGGACTACGAGCAGTACTTC	CSVGQGDYEQYF
TRBD1	TRBV27	TRBJ2-3	16	NA	TGTGCCAGCAGTTCGCCGGGACAGGGGTTTTTGGATACGCAGTATTTT	CASSSPGQGFLDTQYF
NA	TRBV29-1	TRBJ2-7	14	NA	TGCAGCGTTGAGACAGGACCTGCTCTATACGAGCAGTACTTC	CSVETGPALYEQYF
NA	TRBV27	TRBJ2-7	13	NA	TGTGCCAGCTCCCGGGTCTTCTCCTACGAGCAGTACTTC	CASSRVFSYEQYF
NA	TRBV9	TRBJ2-2	15	NA	TGCGCCAGCAGCGTCGGGACGACGAACACCGGGGAGCTGTTTTTT	CASSVGTTNTGELFF